The 9 T cell receptor beta chains below were found in one sample sequenced in a study of cytomegalovirus exposure and HLA in healthy donors. The PCR had 60 Vbeta and 13 Jbeta primers. Sequencing used immunoSEQ multiplex PCR; TCRdb keeps in-frame clones, though not all of them. The sample holds about 140,000 clones, around 81% seen once. Specimen: PBMCs. The origin of the receptors is a man in his forties in good health and CMV-seropositive.

The chain is built from TRBV5-1 and TRBJ2-2; D gene unclear. This CDR3 region has 15 residues. V shed 3 bases and J shed 1 base, with 10 bases lying between them. Germline V gene sequence: CDR1 SGHRS, CDR2 YFSETQ. The CDR3 region has the DNA TGCGCCAGCAGCTCTGGAGACCTGAACACCGGGGAGCTGTTTTTT. Protein: CASSSGDLNTGELFF.

CDR3 in amino acids: CASSFREASGNTIYF. The CDR3 nucleotides read TGTGCCAGCAGCTTCAGGGAAGCCTCTGGAAACACCATATATTTT. This chain connects TRBV7-6 to TRBJ1-3; D may be TRBD1 (5 bases). Germline V gives CDR1 SGHVS, CDR2 FNYEAQ. The V and J ends lost 3 bases and 0 bases respectively, with 9 bases between them. This CDR3 comprises 15 residues. Based on the CDR3 plus reference TRBV7-6 and TRBJ1-3, the full variable domain is GAGVSQSPRYKVTKRGQDVALRCDPISGHVSLYWYRQALGQGPEFLTYFNYEAQQDKSGLPNDRFSAERPEGSISTLTIQRTEQRDSAMYRCASSFREASGNTIYFGEGSWLTVV.

The rearrangement uses TRBV12-2 and TRBJ2-7; TRBD1, the table's D call, lacks a check against the DNA. TRBV12-2 is a known pseudogene. The CDR3 has 16 amino acids. The CDR3 DNA is TGTGCAAGTCGCTTAGCGACAGGGGAGAGATCCTACGAGCAGTACTTC. Translation: CASRLATGERSYEQYF.

This clone has more than one count but fewer than ten. This rearrangement joins TRBV30 to TRBJ1-5, with D hard to call. The CDR3 is made up of 15 amino acids. CDR1 is GTSNPN, CDR2 SVGIG, per germline (reference sequence). Between the trimmed V and J ends, which lost 3 bases and 1 base, there was a span of 13 bases. The CDR3: CAWRQRERSNQPQHF. The CDR3 DNA sequence: TGTGCCTGGAGACAGAGGGAGAGAAGCAATCAGCCCCAGCATTTT.

This clone showed up just once. V and J are TRBV7-9 and TRBJ2-7; 9 nucleotides align to TRBD1. The CDR3 contains 15 residues. From germline, CDR1 is SEHNR and CDR2 FQNEAQ (reference sequence). With V trimmed by 1 base and J by 3 bases, 4 bases remained unmatched. For the CDR3, the DNA is TGTGCCAGCAGCTTAGGGGGACAGGGTCTCTACGAGCAGTACTTC. Amino acids: CASSLGGQGLYEQYF.

The chain joins TRBV9 to TRBJ2-3; the match to TRBD2 covers 7 bases. This CDR3 has 14 residues. V gave up 3 bases and J gave up 5 bases; unmatched junction bases: 6. CDR1 SGDLS and CDR2 YYNGEE come from the germline V gene. The CDR3 is CASSERGVGDTQYF. CDR3 nucleotides: TGTGCCAGCAGCGAGCGGGGAGTGGGAGATACGCAGTATTTT. Looking up the rest from reference TRBV9 and TRBJ2-3 gives the full variable domain: DSGVTQTPKHLITATGQRVTLRCSPRSGDLSVYWYQQSLDQGLQFLIQYYNGEERAKGNILERFSAQQFPDLHSELNLSSLELGDSALYFCASSERGVGDTQYFGPGTRLTVL.

A few counts support this clone. The rearrangement joins TRBV9 to TRBJ2-1; 10 bases fit TRBD2. The ends lost 4 bases at V and 5 bases at J; junction bases unmatched: 9. The CDR3 spans 16 residues. The germline CDR1 and CDR2 sequences are SGDLS and YYNGEE. In DNA form, the CDR3 reads TGTGCCAGCAGCCCACGGCTAGCGGGAGTTAACAATGAGCAGTTCTTC. Translated: CASSPRLAGVNNEQFF.

V gene TRBV7-9 combines with J gene TRBJ1-6; TRBD1 agrees at 7 bases. The CDR3 consists of 17 residues. CDR1 is SEHNR, CDR2 FQNEAQ, per germline (reference sequence). The V and J ends lost 5 bases and 0 bases, in that order; junction bases with no gene match: 7. The CDR3 region has the DNA TGTGCCAGCAGCGCTGACAGGGTTAGCTCCTATAATTCACCCCTCCACTTT. It is translated as CASSADRVSSYNSPLHF.

The chain is built from TRBV7-8 and TRBJ2-1, with D maybe TRBD1 (6 bases). This CDR3 region has 18 residues. V was shortened by 2 bases and J by 0 bases, with 17 bases between the two germline ends. CDR1 is SGHVS and CDR2 is FQNEAQ in the germline V gene. CDR3 protein: CASSLTPRGQSSYNEQFF. CDR3 nucleotide sequence: TGTGCCAGCAGCTTAACCCCCAGGGGCCAGAGCTCCTACAATGAGCAGTTCTTC. The full variable domain, its missing parts supplied by reference TRBV7-8 and TRBJ2-1, is GAGVSQSPRYKVAKRGQDVALRCDPISGHVSLFWYQQALGQGPEFLTYFQNEAQLDKSGLPSDRFFAERPEGSVSTLKIQRTQQEDSAVYLCASSLTPRGQSSYNEQFFGPGTRLTVL.